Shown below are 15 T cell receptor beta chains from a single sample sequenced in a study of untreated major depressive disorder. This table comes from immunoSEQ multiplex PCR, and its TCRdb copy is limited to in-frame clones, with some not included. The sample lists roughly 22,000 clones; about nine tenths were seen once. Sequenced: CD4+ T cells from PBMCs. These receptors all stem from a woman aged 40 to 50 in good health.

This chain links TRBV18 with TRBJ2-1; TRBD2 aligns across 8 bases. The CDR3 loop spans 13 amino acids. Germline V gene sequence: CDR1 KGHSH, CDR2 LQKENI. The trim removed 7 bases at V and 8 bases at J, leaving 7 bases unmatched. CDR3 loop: CASFPGTSHEQFF. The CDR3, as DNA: TGTGCCAGCTTCCCCGGGACTAGTCATGAGCAGTTCTTC.

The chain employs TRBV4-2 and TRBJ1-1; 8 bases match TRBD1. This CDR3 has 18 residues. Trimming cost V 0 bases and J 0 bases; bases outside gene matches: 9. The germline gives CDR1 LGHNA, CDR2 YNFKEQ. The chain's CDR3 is CASSQDGGRGRMNTEAFF. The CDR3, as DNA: TGTGCCAGCAGCCAAGATGGGGGCAGGGGGCGGATGAACACTGAAGCTTTCTTT.

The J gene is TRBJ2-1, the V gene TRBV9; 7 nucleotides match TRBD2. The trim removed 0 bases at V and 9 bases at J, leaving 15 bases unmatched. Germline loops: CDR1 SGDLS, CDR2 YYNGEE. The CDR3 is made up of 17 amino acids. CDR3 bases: TGTGCCAGCAGCGTAGATAGTTGGCGGGAGACGAGGAGTGAGCAGTTCTTC. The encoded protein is CASSVDSWRETRSEQFF.

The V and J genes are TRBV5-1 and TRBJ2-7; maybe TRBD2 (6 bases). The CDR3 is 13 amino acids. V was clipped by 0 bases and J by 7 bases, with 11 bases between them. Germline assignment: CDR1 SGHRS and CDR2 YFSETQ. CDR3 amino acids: CASSLGPAGEQYV. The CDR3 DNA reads TGCGCCAGCAGCTTGGGACCGGCGGGGGAGCAGTACGTC.

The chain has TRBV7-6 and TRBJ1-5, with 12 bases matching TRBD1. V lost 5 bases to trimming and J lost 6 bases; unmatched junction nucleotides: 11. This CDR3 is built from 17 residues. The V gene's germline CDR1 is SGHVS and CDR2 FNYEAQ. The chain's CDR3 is CASSPLRGQGAGQPQHF. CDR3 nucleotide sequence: TGTGCCAGCAGCCCACTACGGGGACAGGGGGCAGGTCAGCCCCAGCATTTT. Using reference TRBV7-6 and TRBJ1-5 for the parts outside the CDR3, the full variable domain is GAGVSQSPRYKVTKRGQDVALRCDPISGHVSLYWYRQALGQGPEFLTYFNYEAQQDKSGLPNDRFSAERPEGSISTLTIQRTEQRDSAMYRCASSPLRGQGAGQPQHFGDGTRLSIL.

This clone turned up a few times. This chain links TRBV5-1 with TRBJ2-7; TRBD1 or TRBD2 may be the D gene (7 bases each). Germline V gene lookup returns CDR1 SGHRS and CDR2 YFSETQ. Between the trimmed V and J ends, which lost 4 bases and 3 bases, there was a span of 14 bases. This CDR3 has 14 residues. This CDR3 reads CASSGGDSHYEQYF. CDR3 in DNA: TGCGCCAGCAGCGGGGGGGACAGTCACTACGAGCAGTACTTC.

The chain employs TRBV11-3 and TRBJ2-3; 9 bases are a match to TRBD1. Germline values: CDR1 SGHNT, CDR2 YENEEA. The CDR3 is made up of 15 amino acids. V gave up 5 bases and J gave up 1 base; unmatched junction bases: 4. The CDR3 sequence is CASSLGQGGTDTQYF. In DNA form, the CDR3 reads TGTGCCAGCAGCCTGGGACAGGGCGGCACAGATACGCAGTATTTT.

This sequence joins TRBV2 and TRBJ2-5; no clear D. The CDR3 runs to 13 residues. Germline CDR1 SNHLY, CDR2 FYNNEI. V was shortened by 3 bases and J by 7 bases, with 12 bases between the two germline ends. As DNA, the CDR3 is TGTGCCAGCAGTGACAGGCAGGAAGGGACCCAGTACTTC. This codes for CASSDRQEGTQYF.

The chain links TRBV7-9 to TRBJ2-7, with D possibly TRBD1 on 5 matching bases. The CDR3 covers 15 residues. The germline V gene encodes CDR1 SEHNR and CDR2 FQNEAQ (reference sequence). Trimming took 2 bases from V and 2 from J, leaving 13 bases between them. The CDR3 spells CASSLRAGYTYEQYF. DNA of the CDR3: TGTGCCAGCAGCTTAAGGGCAGGGTACACCTACGAGCAGTACTTC.

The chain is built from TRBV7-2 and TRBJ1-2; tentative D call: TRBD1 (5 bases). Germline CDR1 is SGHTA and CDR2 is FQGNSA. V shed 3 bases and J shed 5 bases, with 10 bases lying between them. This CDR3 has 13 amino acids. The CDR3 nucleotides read TGTGCCAGCAGCTTCGGGACTTTTTATGGCTACACCTTC. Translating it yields CASSFGTFYGYTF.

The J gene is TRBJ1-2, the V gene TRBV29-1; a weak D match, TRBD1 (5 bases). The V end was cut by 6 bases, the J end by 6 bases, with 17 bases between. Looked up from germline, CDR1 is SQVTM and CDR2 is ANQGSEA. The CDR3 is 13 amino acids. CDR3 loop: CSVTQGLGDGYTF. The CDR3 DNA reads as TGCAGCGTCACCCAGGGCTTAGGGGATGGCTACACCTTC.

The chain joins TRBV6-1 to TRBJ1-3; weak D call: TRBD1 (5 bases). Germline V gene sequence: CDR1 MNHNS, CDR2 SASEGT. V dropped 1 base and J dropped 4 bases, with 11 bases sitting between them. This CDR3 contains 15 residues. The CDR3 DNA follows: TGTGCCAGCAGTGAAGGAGGCAGGGTCGGAAACACCATATATTTT. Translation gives CASSEGGRVGNTIYF.

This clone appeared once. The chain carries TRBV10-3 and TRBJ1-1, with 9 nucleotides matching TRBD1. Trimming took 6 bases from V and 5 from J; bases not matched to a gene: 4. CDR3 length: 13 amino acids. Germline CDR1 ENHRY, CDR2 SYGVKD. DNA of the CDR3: TGTGCCATCAGGACAGGGGGTTGGACTGAAGCTTTCTTT. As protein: CAIRTGGWTEAFF.

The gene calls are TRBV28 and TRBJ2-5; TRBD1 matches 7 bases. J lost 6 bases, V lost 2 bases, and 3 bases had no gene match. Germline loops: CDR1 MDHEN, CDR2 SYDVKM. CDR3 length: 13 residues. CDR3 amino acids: CASSLEGAQTQYF. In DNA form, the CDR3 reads TGTGCCAGCAGTTTAGAGGGGGCGCAGACCCAGTACTTC.

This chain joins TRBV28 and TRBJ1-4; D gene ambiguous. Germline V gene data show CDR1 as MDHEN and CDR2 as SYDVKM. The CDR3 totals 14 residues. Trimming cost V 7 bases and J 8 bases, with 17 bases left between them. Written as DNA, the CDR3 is TGTGCCAGCACCTTAAGAGGGTCGCGGGAAAAACTGTTTTTT. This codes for CASTLRGSREKLFF. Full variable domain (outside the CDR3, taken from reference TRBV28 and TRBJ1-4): DVKVTQSSRYLVKRTGEKVFLECVQDMDHENMFWYRQDPGLGLRLIYFSYDVKMKEKGDIPEGYSVSREKKERFSLILESASTNQTSMYLCASTLRGSREKLFFGSGTQLSVL.